The source of this T cell receptor beta chain is a study of CD8+ T cells in alopecia areata. General study results and limits: Normal-skin resident alphabeta T cells also appear among scalp sample sequences. It was less clear whether patients shared TCRs than it was in mice, possibly because of HLA. The study found higher clonality in lesional than normal scalp, especially in alopecia totalis/universalis.

Once RNA had been extracted, it was reverse transcribed into cDNA to act as the sequencing template. The protocol was immunoSEQ multiplex PCR, while the TCRdb copy is restricted to in-frame clones and leaves out a portion. Among about 100,000 clones listed, under 65% were seen once. A remark on this clone: Antigen: not known.

Sampling of alopecia areata patients yielded lesional scalp punch biopsies as well as peripheral blood. The clonotype originates from a human donor with alopecia areata. Sequenced: NKG2D-low CD8+ T cells sorted from blood.

CDR3 amino acids: CASSSRQADTEAFF. CDR3 in DNA: TGTGCCAGCAGCTCCCGACAGGCCGACACTGAAGCTTTCTTT. V and J are TRBV13 and TRBJ1-1, with D possibly being TRBD1 (6 bases). Trimming removed 4 bases from V and 3 bases from J, with 12 bases in between. This CDR3 contains 14 residues. In germline, CDR1 is PRHDT, CDR2 FYEKMQ (reference sequence).